These 28 T cell receptor beta chains share one sample of origin, sequenced in a study of Ad26.COV2.S vaccination and SARS-CoV-2 variants. The treatment: approximately 18 received Ad26.COV2.S at low or high dose, single or two shots; about 5 received placebo; per-sample allocation not given. Sampling was done on day 63 after the first vaccine or placebo injection. Only in-frame clones appear in the TCRdb table, and some are missing; sequencing was by immunoSEQ multiplex PCR. This table has under 550,000 clones, roughly 90% appearing once. The starting material was peripheral blood, obtained in a trial of Ad26.COV2.S vaccine versus placebo. These receptors originate from a person between 18 and 65 years old who received the Ad26.COV2.S COVID-19 vaccine or a placebo.

The chain is built from TRBV6-5 and TRBJ2-7, with D possibly matching TRBD2 (6 bases). This CDR3 has 12 residues. Trimming cost V 11 bases and J 2 bases, with 13 bases left between them. Germline V gene sequence: CDR1 MNHEY, CDR2 SVGAGI. The CDR3 DNA reads TGTGCCGGCGGGAAGACCACCTACGAGCAGTACTTC. Amino acids: CAGGKTTYEQYF.

The CDR3 loop is CASSLSRTGVGYTF. DNA for the CDR3: TGTGCCAGCAGTTTAAGTCGGACAGGGGTCGGCTACACCTTC. The chain combines TRBV27 with TRBJ1-2; 9 bases align to TRBD1. The CDR3 is 14 residues long. Germline assignment: CDR1 MNHEY and CDR2 SMNVEV (reference sequence). The V and J ends lost 2 bases and 8 bases, in that order; junction bases with no gene match: 6.

This sequence joins TRBV30 and TRBJ1-2, with D perhaps matching TRBD1 (6 bases). CDR3 length: 15 amino acids. Germline assignment: CDR1 GTSNPN and CDR2 SVGIG (reference sequence). V was shortened by 4 bases and J by 4 bases, with 19 bases between the two germline ends. The chain's CDR3 is CAWTTPWTDSYGYTF. CDR3 in DNA: TGTGCCTGGACCACCCCCTGGACAGACTCCTATGGCTACACCTTC.

The chain recombines TRBV9 with TRBJ2-1; 9 positions match TRBD1. The germline V gene encodes CDR1 SGDLS and CDR2 YYNGEE. This CDR3 region has 13 residues. J lost 7 bases, V lost 5 bases, and 4 bases had no gene match. The CDR3 loop is CASRDRGSNEQFF. CDR3 bases: TGTGCCAGCAGAGACAGGGGGTCAAATGAGCAGTTCTTC.

This chain links TRBV7-9 with TRBJ2-3, with TRBD2 identical over 15 bases. This CDR3 is 17 amino acids long. V lost 2 bases and J lost 6; bases outside the gene matches: 6. The germline gives CDR1 SEHNR, CDR2 FQNEAQ (reference sequence). The CDR3 here is CASSLPTGTSGGDTQYF. The CDR3, as DNA: TGTGCCAGCAGCTTACCAACAGGGACTAGCGGGGGGGATACGCAGTATTTT.

V gene TRBV27 combines with J gene TRBJ2-7; TRBD1 is a possible D gene (6 bases). This CDR3 has 16 residues. Germline CDR1 is MNHEY and CDR2 is SMNVEV (reference sequence). V dropped 3 bases and J dropped 2 bases, with 17 bases sitting between them. CDR3 nucleotides: TGTGCCAGCAGTTTGGGCCCTGGGGACACTCCCTACGAGCAGTACTTC. Amino acids: CASSLGPGDTPYEQYF.

The gene calls are TRBV6-5 and TRBJ1-1, with 8 bases matching TRBD1. The CDR3 spans 14 residues. Germline trimming cut 6 bases from V and 3 bases from J; bases unmatched to any gene: 6. Germline V gives CDR1 MNHEY, CDR2 SVGAGI. The CDR3 region is CASRVDRGDTEAFF. In DNA form, the CDR3 reads TGTGCCAGCAGGGTAGACAGGGGTGACACTGAAGCTTTCTTT.

This clone has a single count. The V and J genes are TRBV5-5 and TRBJ2-3, with TRBD2 identical over 8 bases. The ends lost 4 bases at V and 4 bases at J; junction bases unmatched: 5. Per germline, CDR1 SGHKS and CDR2 YYEKEE (reference sequence). The CDR3 has 14 residues. The CDR3 here is CASSRGLAPDTQYF. CDR3 DNA: TGTGCCAGCAGCAGAGGACTAGCCCCAGATACGCAGTATTTT.

The CDR3 loop reads CAISDDSRNGYTF. In DNA, the CDR3 is TGTGCCATCAGTGATGATAGTCGGAATGGCTACACCTTC. The chain recombines TRBV10-3 with TRBJ1-2; D unclear. The CDR3 contains 13 residues. Germline V gene data show CDR1 as ENHRY and CDR2 as SYGVKD. V lost 3 bases to trimming and J lost 6 bases, with 11 bases between them.

As for this clone: Other DNA sequences from this sample encode an identical CDR3 as well. The J gene is TRBJ2-5, the V gene TRBV3-1 (or the pseudogene TRBV3-2); no definite D call. V was trimmed by 1 base and J by 4 bases, leaving 10 bases between them. From germline, CDR1 is LGHDT and CDR2 YNNKEL (reference sequence). The CDR3 spans 14 residues. DNA of the CDR3: TGTGCCAGCAGCCAAGGACCCGCCGGAGAGACCCAGTACTTC. Its translation is CASSQGPAGETQYF.

This clone was observed once. The chain couples TRBV30 to TRBJ2-1; D is unresolved. The CDR3 covers 14 residues. V lost 6 bases to trimming and J lost 7 bases, with 19 bases between them. The V gene's germline CDR1 is GTSNPN and CDR2 SVGIG (reference sequence). The CDR3 spells CACLIAGFPNEQFF. The CDR3 nucleotides read TGTGCCTGCCTTATTGCTGGTTTCCCGAATGAGCAGTTCTTC.

This chain connects TRBV21-1 to TRBJ2-2; TRBD2 is the table's D call, not checked against the DNA. TRBV21-1 is assigned pseudogene status. CDR3 length: 16 amino acids. The chain's CDR3 is CASSKGAGRNTGELFF. CDR3 nucleotide sequence: TGTGCCAGCAGCAAAGGGGCGGGGCGCAACACCGGGGAGCTGTTTTTT.

This chain uses TRBV5-1 with TRBJ2-7; 7 nucleotides align to TRBD1. There are 13 residues in the CDR3. Germline V lookup: CDR1 SGHRS, CDR2 YFSETQ. V gave up 3 bases and J gave up 4 bases; unmatched junction bases: 4. The CDR3 bases are TGCGCCAGCAGCTCCGGGACAGAATACGAGCAGTACTTC. It translates to CASSSGTEYEQYF.

This clone appeared many times. V usage is TRBV6-4 and J usage is TRBJ2-2, with TRBD1 identical over 9 bases. V lost 5 bases and J lost 1; bases outside the gene matches: 2. CDR1 is MRHNA, CDR2 SNTAGT, per germline. The CDR3 is made up of 15 amino acids. CDR3 DNA sequence: TGTGCCAGCAGTAAGGGACAGGGGAACACCGGGGAGCTGTTTTTT. This codes for CASSKGQGNTGELFF.

The V gene is TRBV5-6, the J gene TRBJ2-7; possible D gene TRBD1, 6 bases. Germline assignment: CDR1 SGHDT and CDR2 YYEEEE. The V end lost 4 bases, the J end lost 2 bases, and 16 bases lay between the germline ends. The CDR3 spans 15 residues. The CDR3 loop reads CASSPFWTAPYEQYF. The CDR3 coding sequence is TGTGCCAGCAGCCCCTTTTGGACAGCACCCTACGAGCAGTACTTC.

The chain joins TRBV5-1 to TRBJ1-4; possibly TRBD1 for D (5 bases). V was pared by 0 bases and J by 1 base, with 10 bases between. Germline CDR1 reads SGHRS; CDR2 reads YFSETQ. The CDR3 runs to 16 residues. The CDR3 is CASSLGDSGTNEKLFF. The CDR3 bases are TGCGCCAGCAGCTTGGGTGACAGCGGAACTAATGAAAAACTGTTTTTT.

The rearrangement links TRBV6-2 or TRBV6-3 to TRBJ2-3, with 8 bases matching TRBD1. The germline V gene has CDR1 MNHEY and CDR2 SVGEGT. CDR3 size: 16 residues. V shed 5 bases and J 1 base; nucleotides not matched to a gene: 8. The CDR3 DNA follows: TGTGCCAGCAGTAAAGACAGGGGTGGTGGCACAGATACGCAGTATTTT. It yields the protein CASSKDRGGGTDTQYF.

This chain joins TRBV28 and TRBJ1-1; the match to TRBD1 covers 10 bases. The CDR3 loop spans 16 amino acids. CDR1 is MDHEN, CDR2 SYDVKM, per germline. V lost 1 base to trimming and J lost 5 bases; unmatched junction nucleotides: 7. The CDR3 is CASSLFRDRGLTEAFF. CDR3 nucleotides: TGTGCCAGCAGTTTATTCCGGGACAGGGGTTTGACTGAAGCTTTCTTT.

The CDR3: CASSLSAGRISNEKLFF. The CDR3 DNA reads TGTGCCAGCAGTTTATCGGCAGGACGGATATCTAATGAAAAACTGTTTTTT. The V and J genes are TRBV28 and TRBJ1-4; D is unresolved. Trimming took off 1 base at V and 3 bases at J, with 15 bases between the two ends. CDR1 MDHEN and CDR2 SYDVKM come from the germline V gene. This CDR3 contains 17 residues.

V usage is TRBV28 and J usage is TRBJ1-6; D is unresolved. Trimming pared 2 bases from V and 8 bases from J, leaving 13 bases between. The germline gives CDR1 MDHEN, CDR2 SYDVKM. This CDR3 spans 15 amino acids. DNA for the CDR3: TGTGCCAGCAGTTTACGGACTGGTGGGGATTCACCCCTCCACTTT. This sequence encodes CASSLRTGGDSPLHF.

This chain uses TRBV4-1 with TRBJ2-1; TRBD1 matches 7 bases. The V gene's germline CDR1 is MGHRA and CDR2 YSYEKL. The CDR3 runs to 16 residues. V shed 5 bases, J shed 3 bases, and the junction held 10 bases outside the gene matches. The CDR3 DNA reads as TGCGCCAGCAGCTTCACCGGGACAGCCCTCTACAATGAGCAGTTCTTC. Translating gives CASSFTGTALYNEQFF.

This chain uses TRBV21-1 with TRBJ2-2; no DNA check was done on the table's D call, TRBD1. TRBV21-1 is assigned pseudogene status. The CDR3 extends over 15 amino acids. CDR3 sequence: CASSKVSGDTGELFF. The CDR3, as DNA: TGTGCCAGCAGCAAAGTTTCAGGGGACACCGGGGAGCTGTTTTTT.

The CDR3 region has the DNA TGTGCCTGGAGTCTTCATAAGGGTGAAAAACTGTTTTTT. Protein: CAWSLHKGEKLFF. The V call is TRBV30, the J call TRBJ1-4; no definite D call. Trimming left V 2 bases short and J 7 bases short, with 11 bases between. Germline values: CDR1 GTSNPN, CDR2 SVGIG (reference sequence). This CDR3 has 13 amino acids.

This rearrangement joins TRBV6-5 to TRBJ1-3, with D uncertain. The CDR3 runs to 15 residues. Germline V CDR1 and CDR2: MNHEY, SVGAGI. V was cut by 6 bases and J by 2 bases, with 14 bases left in between. The CDR3 coding sequence is TGTGCCAGCAGATCCCTGCCGGGAGCTGGAAACACCATATATTTT. Translated: CASRSLPGAGNTIYF.

The chain couples TRBV7-3 to TRBJ2-3, with 11 bases identical to TRBD2. V trimming: 2 bases; J trimming: 4 bases; junction bases outside the gene matches: 11. The CDR3 has 18 residues. The germline gives CDR1 SGHTA, CDR2 FQGTGA. The DNA for the CDR3 is TGTGCCAGCAGCTTAGTGGCTAGCGGGGGGAGTGTGGCAGATACGCAGTATTTT. Amino acids: CASSLVASGGSVADTQYF.

V usage is TRBV24-1 and J usage is TRBJ2-3; a weak D match, TRBD1 (6 bases). Between the trimmed V and J ends, which lost 0 bases and 5 bases, there was a span of 14 bases. Germline V lookup: CDR1 KGHDR, CDR2 SFDVKD. This CDR3 is 16 amino acids long. This CDR3 reads CATSDLPFGQLDTQYF. The CDR3 DNA is TGTGCCACCAGTGATTTGCCCTTCGGACAGTTAGATACGCAGTATTTT.

The gene calls are TRBV30 and TRBJ1-6; TRBD1 might be the D (5 bases). V lost 3 bases to trimming and J lost 0 bases, with 9 bases between them. The CDR3 spans 15 residues. Germline CDR1 reads GTSNPN; CDR2 reads SVGIG (reference sequence). In nucleotides, the CDR3 is TGTGCCTGGAGGAGACAGAGCTCCTATAATTCACCCCTCCACTTT. It is translated as CAWRRQSSYNSPLHF.

In this sample, this clone turned up once. The V gene is TRBV24-1, the J gene TRBJ1-2, with no clear D. Germline V gene lookup returns CDR1 KGHDR and CDR2 SFDVKD. This CDR3 contains 13 residues. The V and J ends lost 5 bases and 3 bases respectively, with 9 bases between them. The CDR3 here is CATSGRGDYGYTF. CDR3 bases: TGTGCCACCAGTGGTCGTGGGGACTATGGCTACACCTTC.